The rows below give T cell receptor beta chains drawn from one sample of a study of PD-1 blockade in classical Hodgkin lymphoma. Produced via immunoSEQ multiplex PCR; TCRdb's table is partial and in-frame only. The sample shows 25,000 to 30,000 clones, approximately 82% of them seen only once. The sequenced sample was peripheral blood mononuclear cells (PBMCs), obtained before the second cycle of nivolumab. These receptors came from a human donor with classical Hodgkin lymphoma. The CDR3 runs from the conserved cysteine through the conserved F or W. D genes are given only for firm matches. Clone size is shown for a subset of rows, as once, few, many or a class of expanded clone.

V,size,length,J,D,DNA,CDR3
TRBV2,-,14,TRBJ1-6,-,TGTGCCAGCAGTGAACTCCGCCAGGGTCCACCCCTCCACTTT,CASSELRQGPPLHF
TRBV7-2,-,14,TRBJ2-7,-,TGTGCCAGCAGCCAGACAGACAACTCCTACGAGCAGTACTTC,CASSQTDNSYEQYF
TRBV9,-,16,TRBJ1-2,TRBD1,TGTGCCAGCAGCGTAGGAAGGTTGGGGACAGGACGGGGCTACACCTTC,CASSVGRLGTGRGYTF
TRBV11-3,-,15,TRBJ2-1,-,TGTGCCAGCAGCTTAGATGGAGGCGTCTACAATGAGCAGTTCTTC,CASSLDGGVYNEQFF
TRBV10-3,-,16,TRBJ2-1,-,TGTGCCATCAGTGAGTCTAGGCGGGTAGGCTACAATGAGCAGTTCTTC,CAISESRRVGYNEQFF
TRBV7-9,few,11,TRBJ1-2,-,TGTGCCAGCAGCTTAGTAGATGGCTACACCTTC,CASSLVDGYTF
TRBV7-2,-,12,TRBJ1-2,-,TGTGCCAGCCTCGGGGGCAGGGATGGCTACACCTTC,CASLGGRDGYTF
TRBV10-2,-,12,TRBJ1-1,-,TGCGCCAGCGCGAAGATCGACACTGAAGCTTTCTTT,CASAKIDTEAFF
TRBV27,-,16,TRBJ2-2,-,TGTGCCAGCAGTTTGTCACACCTTCTTTTCTCCGGGGAGCTGTTTTTT,CASSLSHLLFSGELFF
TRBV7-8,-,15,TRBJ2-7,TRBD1,TGTGCCAGCAGCTTAGCCCTGTACAGGGGATACGAGCAGTACTTC,CASSLALYRGYEQYF
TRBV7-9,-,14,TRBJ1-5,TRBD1,TGTGCCAGCAGCCTTGGGACAGTCAATCAGCCCCAGCATTTT,CASSLGTVNQPQHF
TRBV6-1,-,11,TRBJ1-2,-,TGTGCCAGCAGTTACAAGGGACGCTACACCTTC,CASSYKGRYTF
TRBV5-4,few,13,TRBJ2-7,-,TGTGCCAGCAGCTTGATAGGTGGGATTGAGCAGTACTTC,CASSLIGGIEQYF
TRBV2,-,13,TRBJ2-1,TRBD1,TGTGCCAGCAGGGGGGACAGGGGCAATGAGCAGTTCTTC,CASRGDRGNEQFF
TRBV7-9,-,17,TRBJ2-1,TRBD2,TGTGCCAGCAGCTCGGGTGATCTAGCGGGGGCTCAAGGTGAGCAGTTCTTC,CASSSGDLAGAQGEQFF
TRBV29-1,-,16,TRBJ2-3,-,TGCAGCGTTGAAGGTATGCTAGCCGACCCTACAGATACGCAGTATTTT,CSVEGMLADPTDTQYF
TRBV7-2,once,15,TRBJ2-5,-,TGTGCCAGCAGCTTAGACTACAGGAGTCCGGAGACCCAGTACTTC,CASSLDYRSPETQYF
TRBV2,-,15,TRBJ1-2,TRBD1,TGTGCCAGCAGTGAAACAGTACAGGGGTTTGATGGCTACACCTTC,CASSETVQGFDGYTF
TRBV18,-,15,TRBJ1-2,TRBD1,TGTGCCAGCTCACCACTGGAGACAGGGGGCCCCGGCTACACCTTC,CASSPLETGGPGYTF
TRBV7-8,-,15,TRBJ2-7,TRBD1,TGTGCCAGCAGCTTGTTGGACAGGGAGGCGTACGAGCAGTACTTC,CASSLLDREAYEQYF
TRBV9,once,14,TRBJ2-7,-,TGTGCCAGCAGCCCCCGGACAGTTACCTACGAGCAGTACTTC,CASSPRTVTYEQYF
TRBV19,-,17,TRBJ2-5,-,TGTGCCAGTAGTATAGGGGACTGGGGTGGGGACGGCGAGACCCAGTACTTC,CASSIGDWGGDGETQYF
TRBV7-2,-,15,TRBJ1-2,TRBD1,TGCGCCAGCAGCCCTCGGACAGGGGGGGACTATGGCTACACCTTC,CASSPRTGGDYGYTF
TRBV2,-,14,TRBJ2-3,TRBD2,TGTGCCAGCAGTGCGGGGGGGCGTAAAGATACGCAGTATTTT,CASSAGGRKDTQYF
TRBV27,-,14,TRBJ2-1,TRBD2,TGTGCCACCCCTTGGACTAGCGGCCTCAATGAGCAGTTCTTC,CATPWTSGLNEQFF
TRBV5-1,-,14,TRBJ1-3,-,TGCGCCAGCAGCTTGGGGGATCCTGGAAACACCATATATTTT,CASSLGDPGNTIYF
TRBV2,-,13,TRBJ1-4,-,TGTGCCAGCAGGGGGGGACGGGGTGAAAAACTGTTTTTT,CASRGGRGEKLFF
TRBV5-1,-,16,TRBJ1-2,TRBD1,TGCGCCAGCAGCTTCTACCGGGACAGGGGAGAGTATGGCTACACCTTC,CASSFYRDRGEYGYTF
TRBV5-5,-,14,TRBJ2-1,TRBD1,TGTGCCAGCAGCTGGACGGGACAGGGAAATGAGCAGTTCTTC,CASSWTGQGNEQFF
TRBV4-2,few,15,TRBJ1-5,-,TGTGCCAGCAGCCATACCGGACGGGGCAATCAGCCCCAGCATTTT,CASSHTGRGNQPQHF
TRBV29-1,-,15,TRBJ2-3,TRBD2,TGCAGCGCTCTTAGCGGGGGGGCGCTCACAGATACGCAGTATTTT,CSALSGGALTDTQYF
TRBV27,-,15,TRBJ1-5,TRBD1,TGTGCCAGCAGTGGGGGACAGTTTAGCAATCAGCCCCAGCATTTT,CASSGGQFSNQPQHF
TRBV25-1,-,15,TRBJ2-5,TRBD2,TGTGCCAGCAGTGAACCGGACGGGAGGGCTGAGACCCAGTACTTC,CASSEPDGRAETQYF
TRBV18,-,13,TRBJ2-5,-,TGTGCCAGCTCACCGGGCGGGGAGGAGACCCAGTACTTC,CASSPGGEETQYF
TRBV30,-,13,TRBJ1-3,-,TGTGCCTGGAGCGTGTTCTCTGGAAACACCATATATTTT,CAWSVFSGNTIYF
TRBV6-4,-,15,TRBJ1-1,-,TGTGCCAGCAGGACCGCGGCAGGGAGGAACACTGAAGCTTTCTTT,CASRTAAGRNTEAFF